This T cell receptor (beta chain) was identified in a study of blood T cells in healthy people across ages. Study results and caveats: Expanded clonotype shifts may have been confounded, as the donors had an unknown CMV status. Across the age range, TCR beta diversity per million T cells fell in a roughly linear way.

The V end was cut by 3 bases, the J end by 2 bases, with 11 bases between. Germline CDR1 KGHDR, CDR2 SFDVKD. The CDR3 consists of 15 residues. Note on this clonotype: What it binds is unknown.

The second PCR ran roughly 6 to 12 cycles with a sample-barcoded 5' primer and J-beta primers. MiXCR was run by TCRdb on the 5' RACE reads, yielding one entry per CDR3 protein. The sample holds 380,000 or so distinct CDR3 sequences, roughly half seen once. They isolated at least 6 million PBMCs from each sample. Extraction yielded at least 6 micrograms of total RNA per sample. The rearrangement links TRBV24-1 to TRBJ2-3; D gene unclear. The source is a man between 60 and 70 years old in good health. Sequencing was carried out using blood. Written as DNA, the CDR3 is TGTGCCACCAGTGATGATCCAGGCAACACAGATACGCAGTATTTT. It codes for CATSDDPGNTDTQYF.